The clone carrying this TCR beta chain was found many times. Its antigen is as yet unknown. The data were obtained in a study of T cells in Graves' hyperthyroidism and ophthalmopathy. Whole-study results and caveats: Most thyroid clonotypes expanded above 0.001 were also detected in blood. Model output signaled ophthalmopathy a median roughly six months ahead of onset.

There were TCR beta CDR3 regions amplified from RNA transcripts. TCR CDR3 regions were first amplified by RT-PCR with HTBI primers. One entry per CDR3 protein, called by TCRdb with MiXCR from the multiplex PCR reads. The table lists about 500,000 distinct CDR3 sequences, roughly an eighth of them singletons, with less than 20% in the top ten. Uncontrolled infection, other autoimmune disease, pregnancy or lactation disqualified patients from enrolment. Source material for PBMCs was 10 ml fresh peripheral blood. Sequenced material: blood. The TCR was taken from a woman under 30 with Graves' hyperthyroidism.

Here the CDR3 reads CASSLMTGSYEQYF. DNA of the CDR3: TGTGCCAGCAGCTTAATGACGGGATCCTACGAGCAGTACTTC. This chain uses TRBV7-8 with TRBJ2-7; TRBD2 might be the D (5 bases). The V end lost 2 bases, the J end lost 1 base, and 9 bases lay between the germline ends. The CDR3 loop spans 14 amino acids. The germline CDR1 and CDR2 sequences are SGHVS and FQNEAQ.